The clone carrying this T cell receptor beta chain turned up a few times. Germline V gives CDR1 GTSNPN, CDR2 SVGIG (reference sequence). The CDR3 is 13 amino acids. V was cut by 3 bases and J by 1 base, with 9 bases left in between. Assay: immunoSEQ multiplex PCR; the TCRdb copy retains only in-frame clones and omits some. The sample carries more than 85,000 clones, almost 85% recorded once. The data are from a study of blood T cell repertoires in COVID-19. Across the study: There were acute and convalescent COVID-19 samples, and they came from the United States, Italy and Spain. Sources were T cells, B-cell-depleted T cells, or PBMCs; the material itself was cDNA or gDNA.

Sequencing was done on a sample of peripheral blood. The chain is built from TRBV30 and TRBJ1-1; D possibly corresponds to TRBD1 (5 bases). The clonotype comes from a man aged 35-49 years with active or convalescent COVID-19. The CDR3, as DNA: TGTGCCTGGAGAGATCAGGGGAACACTGAAGCTTTCTTT. Translating gives CAWRDQGNTEAFF.